A single TCR beta chain is shown here with its context. The antigen it recognizes is unknown. No base quality information exists; no much larger clone differs at one position. One collaborating source in Seattle enrolled patients while the patients were actively infected and followed the patients over time throughout the course of disease. Collaborating institutions collected whole blood in K2EDTA tubes following their own protocols. For TCRbeta analysis, collaborators shipped samples in one of three forms: frozen whole blood, isolated PBMCs, or DNA extracted from either of those sample types. TCRbeta CDR3 regions were amplified from genomic DNA using the immunoSEQ Assay, a bias-controlled multiplex PCR. On the study's bioinformatics: The number of nucleated cells in each sample was estimated by amplification of reference gene primers within the assay. To quantify the absolute abundance of each unique TCRbeta CDR3 rearrangement, sequence reads were collapsed and filtered. For each sample, productive Simpson clonality was calculated as the square root of Simpson's diversity index across productive rearrangements. The clones in this table, taken by TCRdb from immuneACCESS, are in-frame only. Not every clone is retained; where verified, under half of the shortfall comes from an unresolved V gene, and the cause of the rest is unknown. V, J and clone size are taken as reported in that table, and D and trimming were inferred from the DNA itself. For this sample there are about 180,000 clones; around 80% appear just once. The top ten hold about 6.7% of the sample.

The data stem from a study of blood T cell repertoires in COVID-19 (dated by TCRdb to about 2020). Regarding the study in general: The collaborator samples originated in the United States, Italy and Spain and spanned the acute and convalescent phases of COVID-19. The material from the prospective study consisted of cDNA or gDNA derived from T cells, B-cell-depleted T cells, or PBMCs. The dataset comprised deeply sampled blood TCRbeta repertoires from subjects exposed to, actively infected with, or recovered from COVID-19. The repertoires were made available in a free public database intended to serve as a resource for research on the immune response to SARS-CoV-2. The samples were drawn from two sources: the first 160 participants of the ongoing ImmuneRACE study, and 1,200 or so subjects contributed by 6 global collaborators. A de-identified subject ID, COVID-19 status, age in years and sex were almost always included in the sample metadata. Where available, HLA class I and class II types were taken from metadata supplied by the sample provider and were not determined by assay-based typing.

Overall study outcomes, separate from this receptor: The quantity of clinical and demographic metadata differed by source and by participant and was supplied without curation.

Inclusive of the bounding cysteine and phenylalanine, the CDR3 is 13 residues long. Only CDR3 DNA is held: 39 bases, read in frame from base 1. CDR1 and CDR2 (KGHSH, LQKENI) derive from the germline V gene. The junction carries 13 bases between V and J, which are trimmed by 8 bases and 2 bases respectively. The sequence was obtained from a woman in her forties with COVID-19, enrolled during active disease. The sequence is built from TRBV18 and TRBJ2-7; the D segment cannot be called with confidence. The sample consisted of peripheral blood. The DNA is as follows: TGTGCCAGCACCCCGGGTCTTGCCTACGAGCAGTACTTC. This codes for CASTPGLAYEQYF.